The rows below give T cell receptor beta chains drawn from one sample of a study of T cell repertoires in aging, cancer and after chemotherapy. TCRdb redid the calling of the multiplex PCR reads with MiXCR, one entry per CDR3 protein. The data show about 2,700 distinct CDR3 sequences, roughly 31% seen once. The sample comprised blood. These receptors originate from a human donor with a solid tumor. The CDR3 runs from the conserved cysteine through the conserved F or W. Fields, in order: V gene, J gene, D gene, clone size, CDR3 DNA, CDR3 protein. A D gene is named only where the DNA matches it firmly. The size field is filled for only some rows; it gives once, few, many or a size class.

V gene: TRBV6-5; J gene: TRBJ2-5; D gene: TRBD1; clone size: few; CDR3 DNA: TGTGCCAGCACCCCCGCGGGGACAGGGATTAAGACCCAGTACTTC; CDR3 protein: CASTPAGTGIKTQYF
V gene: TRBV19; J gene: TRBJ1-5; D gene: -; clone size: medium-sized; CDR3 DNA: TGTGCCAGTAGTAGCCCGGACGTCCGCAATCAGCCCCAGCATTTT; CDR3 protein: CASSSPDVRNQPQHF
V gene: TRBV27; J gene: TRBJ2-3; D gene: TRBD1; clone size: medium-sized; CDR3 DNA: TGTGCCAGCAGTTCCCGAGGAGGAGGACAGGGTCAAGTTTATACGCAGTATTTT; CDR3 protein: CASSSRGGGQGQVYTQYF
V gene: TRBV24-1; J gene: TRBJ1-2; D gene: -; clone size: -; CDR3 DNA: TGTGCCACCAGTGATTTAGGGCCGACGGAGCGTGGCTACACCTTC; CDR3 protein: CATSDLGPTERGYTF
V gene: TRBV6-2/TRBV6-3; J gene: TRBJ1-5; D gene: -; clone size: medium-sized; CDR3 DNA: TGTGCCAGCAGTTACACCAGTCCTCAGCCCCAGCATTTT; CDR3 protein: CASSYTSPQPQHF
V gene: TRBV30; J gene: TRBJ1-6; D gene: -; clone size: few; CDR3 DNA: TGTGCCTGGAACATAAACGGGGCTTCATATTCACCCCTCCACTTT; CDR3 protein: CAWNINGASYSPLHF
V gene: TRBV6-2/TRBV6-3; J gene: TRBJ2-1; D gene: TRBD2; clone size: -; CDR3 DNA: TGTGCCAGCACGGTGGGGGGGAGCTCCTACAATGAGCAGTTCTTC; CDR3 protein: CASTVGGSSYNEQFF
V gene: TRBV12-3/TRBV12-4; J gene: TRBJ1-5; D gene: TRBD1; clone size: medium-sized; CDR3 DNA: TGTGCCAGCAGTTCCTCGACAGGGGGCCAGCCCCAGCATTTT; CDR3 protein: CASSSSTGGQPQHF
V gene: TRBV5-6; J gene: TRBJ2-4; D gene: -; clone size: few; CDR3 DNA: TGTGCCAGCAGCTTTAGTCCGAATTTAGTGGGCAAAAACATTCAGTACTTC; CDR3 protein: CASSFSPNLVGKNIQYF
V gene: TRBV5-4; J gene: TRBJ2-7; D gene: TRBD2; clone size: -; CDR3 DNA: TGTGCCAGCAGCTCTAGCGGGAGGGGGGACTACGAGCAGTACTTC; CDR3 protein: CASSSSGRGDYEQYF
V gene: TRBV20-1; J gene: TRBJ1-2; D gene: TRBD1; clone size: -; CDR3 DNA: TGCAGTGCTAGAGCCGGGACAGACTATGGCTACACCTTC; CDR3 protein: CSARAGTDYGYTF
V gene: TRBV6-5; J gene: TRBJ2-3; D gene: TRBD2; clone size: -; CDR3 DNA: TGTGCCAGCAGTAAACCCTCTAGCGGGGGGAGCACAGATACGCAGTATTTT; CDR3 protein: CASSKPSSGGSTDTQYF
V gene: TRBV18; J gene: TRBJ1-3; D gene: -; clone size: few; CDR3 DNA: TGTGCCAGCTCACCCGGCGGGCAGGGTGGAAACACCATATATTTT; CDR3 protein: CASSPGGQGGNTIYF
V gene: TRBV6-5; J gene: TRBJ1-2; D gene: -; clone size: medium-sized; CDR3 DNA: TGTGCCAGCAGTGAACAAGACAAGAAGGATGGCTACACCTTC; CDR3 protein: CASSEQDKKDGYTF
V gene: TRBV20-1; J gene: TRBJ1-4; D gene: -; clone size: -; CDR3 DNA: TGCAGTGCTGGGAGGTCTGAAAAACTGTTTTTT; CDR3 protein: CSAGRSEKLFF
V gene: TRBV27; J gene: TRBJ1-1; D gene: TRBD1; clone size: medium-sized; CDR3 DNA: TGTGCCAGCAGTCCCCGACAGGGGACACCATCCTCGTCTTTCTTT; CDR3 protein: CASSPRQGTPSSSFF
V gene: TRBV6-2/TRBV6-3; J gene: TRBJ2-5; D gene: -; clone size: medium-sized; CDR3 DNA: TGTGCCAGCAGCCGCTTGAAGTGGGCATTCCAAGAGACCCAGTACTTC; CDR3 protein: CASSRLKWAFQETQYF
V gene: TRBV27; J gene: TRBJ2-5; D gene: -; clone size: medium-sized; CDR3 DNA: TGTGCCAGCAGTTTTACCTCGAGGGGTTTGGGAGAAGAGACCCAGTACTTC; CDR3 protein: CASSFTSRGLGEETQYF
V gene: TRBV19; J gene: TRBJ1-6; D gene: TRBD1; clone size: medium-sized; CDR3 DNA: TGTGCCAGTATCGGGGCAGGGGGCGAGCAAGACCTCCACTTT; CDR3 protein: CASIGAGGEQDLHF
V gene: TRBV29-1; J gene: TRBJ2-1; D gene: -; clone size: -; CDR3 DNA: TGCAGCGTTGAAGATCAGGGGTACGTTCAGCAGTTCTTC; CDR3 protein: CSVEDQGYVQQFF
V gene: TRBV30; J gene: TRBJ2-1; D gene: TRBD2; clone size: medium-sized; CDR3 DNA: TGTGCCTGGACCACGAGCGGGGGCCGGCGTGGAGAGCAGTTCTTC; CDR3 protein: CAWTTSGGRRGEQFF
V gene: TRBV5-4; J gene: TRBJ1-6; D gene: TRBD1; clone size: few; CDR3 DNA: TGTGCCAGCAGCCCGTATCTGGACAGGGGGCCTGGATCACCCCTCCACTTT; CDR3 protein: CASSPYLDRGPGSPLHF
V gene: TRBV7-2; J gene: TRBJ2-3; D gene: -; clone size: -; CDR3 DNA: TGTGCCAGCACCACCGGGACAGATACGCAGTATTTT; CDR3 protein: CASTTGTDTQYF
V gene: TRBV20-1; J gene: TRBJ1-4; D gene: TRBD1; clone size: -; CDR3 DNA: TGCAGTGCTAGAGTAATAGTCCGACAGGGTAGGGAAAAACTGTTTTTT; CDR3 protein: CSARVIVRQGREKLFF
V gene: TRBV10-3; J gene: TRBJ1-1; D gene: -; clone size: -; CDR3 DNA: TGTGCCATCAGTGGGGGCCGATCAGGAAACACTGAAGCTTTCTTT; CDR3 protein: CAISGGRSGNTEAFF
V gene: TRBV5-5; J gene: TRBJ1-1; D gene: -; clone size: medium-sized; CDR3 DNA: TGTGCCAGCAGCCTGGGGCTCGTAGGCACTGAAGCTTTCTTT; CDR3 protein: CASSLGLVGTEAFF
V gene: TRBV12-3/TRBV12-4; J gene: TRBJ2-1; D gene: TRBD1; clone size: large; CDR3 DNA: TGTGCCAGCAGTACCACGACAGGGGCCGTGGGCAATGAGCAGTTCTTC; CDR3 protein: CASSTTTGAVGNEQFF
V gene: TRBV6-5; J gene: TRBJ1-5; D gene: -; clone size: medium-sized; CDR3 DNA: TGTGCCAGCAGTTACTCGCCGAAGCAGGGCGATAGCAATCAGCCCCAGCATTTT; CDR3 protein: CASSYSPKQGDSNQPQHF
V gene: TRBV30; J gene: TRBJ1-2; D gene: -; clone size: few; CDR3 DNA: TGTGCCTGTAATACCCAGGGTTCCTATGGCTACACCTTC; CDR3 protein: CACNTQGSYGYTF
V gene: TRBV6-5; J gene: TRBJ2-3; D gene: TRBD1; clone size: medium-sized; CDR3 DNA: TGTGCCAGCAGTTACTCCGGTGGACAGGGGTTGTTAACAGATACGCAGTATTTT; CDR3 protein: CASSYSGGQGLLTDTQYF
V gene: TRBV19; J gene: TRBJ1-5; D gene: -; clone size: medium-sized; CDR3 DNA: TGTGCCAGTAGTGAAGGGCCCTACAATCAGCCCCAGCATTTT; CDR3 protein: CASSEGPYNQPQHF
V gene: TRBV27; J gene: TRBJ2-6; D gene: -; clone size: medium-sized; CDR3 DNA: TGTGCCAGCAGTTTACTGGGGTCTGGGGCCAACGTCCTGACTTTC; CDR3 protein: CASSLLGSGANVLTF
V gene: TRBV12-3/TRBV12-4; J gene: TRBJ2-7; D gene: -; clone size: medium-sized; CDR3 DNA: TGTGCCAGCAGTTCGGACAGTGGCGAGCAGTACTTC; CDR3 protein: CASSSDSGEQYF
V gene: TRBV29-1; J gene: TRBJ1-1; D gene: TRBD1; clone size: large; CDR3 DNA: TGCAGCGTTGATCCCCGGGACAGGTCCAGCATGAACACTGAAGCTTTCTTT; CDR3 protein: CSVDPRDRSSMNTEAFF
V gene: TRBV15; J gene: TRBJ1-3; D gene: -; clone size: medium-sized; CDR3 DNA: TGTGCCACCAGCAGAGTCGGTCCCCGAAACACCATATATTTT; CDR3 protein: CATSRVGPRNTIYF
V gene: TRBV12-3/TRBV12-4; J gene: TRBJ1-5; D gene: -; clone size: few; CDR3 DNA: TGTGCCAGCAGCCCAACACGGAGGTTTCGGCCCCAGCATTTT; CDR3 protein: CASSPTRRFRPQHF
V gene: TRBV12-3/TRBV12-4; J gene: TRBJ2-2; D gene: -; clone size: medium-sized; CDR3 DNA: TGTGCCAGCAGGCATCAGAACCAGAACACCGGGGAGCTGTTTTTT; CDR3 protein: CASRHQNQNTGELFF
V gene: TRBV30; J gene: TRBJ2-7; D gene: TRBD1; clone size: medium-sized; CDR3 DNA: TGTGCCTGGAGCCGGGACAGCTCCTACGAGCAGTACTTC; CDR3 protein: CAWSRDSSYEQYF
V gene: TRBV6-5; J gene: TRBJ1-5; D gene: -; clone size: few; CDR3 DNA: TGTGCCAGCAGAGCGACCACCGGGGGAAATCAGCCCCAGCATTTT; CDR3 protein: CASRATTGGNQPQHF
V gene: TRBV5-4; J gene: TRBJ1-6; D gene: -; clone size: medium-sized; CDR3 DNA: TGTGCCAGCAGCTATCGGGGGCAGAATTCACCCCTCCACTTT; CDR3 protein: CASSYRGQNSPLHF
V gene: TRBV19; J gene: TRBJ2-7; D gene: TRBD1; clone size: medium-sized; CDR3 DNA: TGTGCCAGTAGTACCGGACAGGGTAAAATAACCTACGAGCAGTACTTC; CDR3 protein: CASSTGQGKITYEQYF
V gene: TRBV5-5; J gene: TRBJ1-3; D gene: -; clone size: medium-sized; CDR3 DNA: TGTGCCAGCAGCTTGGTGAGGGCCGGCCGAAACACCATATATTTT; CDR3 protein: CASSLVRAGRNTIYF
V gene: TRBV7-9; J gene: TRBJ2-7; D gene: TRBD1; clone size: few; CDR3 DNA: TGTGCCAGCAGCTTGACAGGGGGGACCTACGAGCAGTACTTC; CDR3 protein: CASSLTGGTYEQYF
V gene: TRBV6-2/TRBV6-3; J gene: TRBJ2-1; D gene: TRBD2; clone size: medium-sized; CDR3 DNA: TGTGCCAGCAGACTAGCGGGGAGCTCCTACAATGAGCAGTTCTTC; CDR3 protein: CASRLAGSSYNEQFF